Each of the 20 T cell receptor beta chains below was sequenced from the same sample in a study of cytomegalovirus exposure and HLA in healthy donors (dated by TCRdb to 2017 to 2019). Libraries were prepared through the immunoSEQ multiplex PCR assay. For the multiplex PCR, a mixture combining 60 forward primers for TCR Vbeta segments and 13 reverse primers for TCR Jbeta segments was used. As stored in TCRdb, this immuneACCESS dataset retains in-frame rearrangements with V and J assigned. A fraction of the clones does not appear; measured against another copy, unresolved V genes explain less than half of the discrepancy, and the remainder lacks a known reason. The sample table gives around 100,000 clones. The leading ten clones occupy about 3.2% of the sample. Sequencing input: PBMCs. The receptor source for this set is a man aged 40-49 years in good health and CMV-seronegative.

The rearrangement uses TRBV10-2 and TRBJ1-1, with no clear D. Germline CDR1 is WSHSY and CDR2 is SAAADI. The CDR3 loop spans 13 amino acids. V was pared by 5 bases and J by 0 bases, with 7 bases between. CDR3 residues: CASSLQMNTEAFF. In nucleotides, the CDR3 is TGCGCCAGCAGTCTTCAGATGAACACTGAAGCTTTCTTT.

In DNA, the CDR3 is TGTGCCAGCAGCTTAGATCAAAACAGCCCCTATGGCTACACCTTC. It specifies CASSLDQNSPYGYTF. The rearrangement links TRBV11-2 to TRBJ1-2; D ambiguous. Trimming left V 0 bases short and J 4 bases short, with 12 bases between. This CDR3 spans 15 amino acids. Looked up from germline, CDR1 is SGHAT and CDR2 is FQNNGV.

The rearrangement joins TRBV6-1 to TRBJ2-5, with D perhaps TRBD1 (6 bases). The closer fit of TRBJ2-7 to the DNA end suggests the J call may be wrong. Germline CDR1 is MNHNS and CDR2 is SASEGT. This CDR3 comprises 14 residues. CDR3 residues: CASSVGHVFYEQYF. Here the CDR3 DNA reads TGTGCCAGCAGCGTGGGACATGTCTTCTACGAGCAGTACTTC.

The chain employs TRBV11-3 and TRBJ2-3; 7 bases line up with TRBD1. Germline V lookup: CDR1 SGHNT, CDR2 YENEEA. The CDR3 is 15 residues long. J lost 0 bases, V lost 5 bases, and 5 bases had no gene match. CDR3 DNA: TGTGCCAGCAGCCCGACAGGGTCTAGCACAGATACGCAGTATTTT. Translated: CASSPTGSSTDTQYF. Full variable domain (rest looked up from reference TRBV11-3 and TRBJ2-3): EAGVVQSPRYKIIEKKQPVAFWCNPISGHNTLYWYLQNLGQGPELLIRYENEEAVDDSQLPKDRFSAERLKGVDSTLKIQPAELGDSAVYLCASSPTGSSTDTQYFGPGTRLTVL.

The genes are TRBV7-2 and TRBJ1-2, with D possibly matching TRBD1 (5 bases). This CDR3 is 15 amino acids long. The V end was cut by 1 base, the J end by 4 bases, with 13 bases between. CDR1 and CDR2 from the germline V gene are SGHTA and FQGNSA. CDR3 loop: CASSLVRQGGYGYTF. The CDR3, as DNA: TGTGCCAGCAGCTTAGTCAGGCAGGGTGGCTATGGCTACACCTTC.

The chain combines TRBV30 with TRBJ2-3; D remains ambiguous. The germline CDR1 and CDR2 sequences are GTSNPN and SVGIG (reference sequence). There are 14 residues in the CDR3. V lost 2 bases to trimming and J lost 0 bases, with 9 bases between them. This chain's CDR3 is CAWSSGTSTDTQYF. The CDR3 nucleotides are TGTGCCTGGAGTTCAGGTACTAGCACAGATACGCAGTATTTT.

The chain is built from TRBV30 and TRBJ2-5; D is perhaps TRBD1 (6 bases). The J call may be in error: the DNA end matches TRBJ2-7 better. The CDR3 consists of 11 residues. Germline V gene sequence: CDR1 GTSNPN, CDR2 SVGIG (reference sequence). The CDR3 DNA is TGTGCCTTACAGGGTCCGTACGAGCAGTACTTC. This sequence encodes CALQGPYEQYF.

V and J are TRBV5-4 and TRBJ1-2, with 8 bases that match TRBD1. CDR1 is SGHNT and CDR2 is YYREEE in the germline V gene (reference sequence). The CDR3 is made up of 14 amino acids. V was pared by 5 bases and J by 8 bases, with 11 bases of the junction left unmatched. The CDR3 sequence is CASSSPGTGGGYTF. The CDR3 coding sequence is TGTGCCAGCAGTTCTCCCGGGACAGGAGGCGGCTACACCTTC.

The J gene is TRBJ2-3, the V gene TRBV28, with D tentatively TRBD1 (5 bases). The CDR3 totals 17 residues. Germline lookup yields CDR1 MDHEN and CDR2 SYDVKM. V lost 2 bases to trimming and J lost 1 base, with 16 bases between them. In DNA form, the CDR3 reads TGTGCCAGCAGTTTACGTCAGGGTTTTAGGGGCACAGATACGCAGTATTTT. Translated, it gives CASSLRQGFRGTDTQYF.

The chain recombines TRBV6-6 with TRBJ2-1, with a weak D call TRBD2 (5 bases). This CDR3 is built from 15 residues. Trimming left V 2 bases short and J 4 bases short, with 12 bases between. Germline CDR1 reads MNHNY; CDR2 reads SVGAGI (reference sequence). CDR3 in DNA: TGTGCCAGCAGTTACGAGAGGGCCGCATACAATGAGCAGTTCTTC. Translation: CASSYERAAYNEQFF.

V is TRBV27 and J is TRBJ2-1; TRBD1 matches at 11 bases. Germline trimming cut 3 bases from V and 8 bases from J; bases unmatched to any gene: 6. The CDR3 length is 15 residues. CDR1 and CDR2 from the germline V gene are MNHEY and SMNVEV (reference sequence). Here the CDR3 reads CASSFRTGGMDEQFF. CDR3 in DNA: TGTGCCAGCAGTTTCCGGACAGGGGGCATGGATGAGCAGTTCTTC.

The chain combines TRBV5-4 with TRBJ2-2; 7 positions agree with TRBD2. CDR3 length equals 15 residues. After removal of 2 bases from V and 3 bases from J, the junction contained 4 bases not matched to a gene. Germline V lookup: CDR1 SGHNT, CDR2 YYREEE (reference sequence). The chain's CDR3 is CASSLKRDDTGELFF. The CDR3 coding sequence is TGTGCCAGCAGCTTAAAGCGGGATGACACCGGGGAGCTGTTTTTT.

V gene TRBV6-5 combines with J gene TRBJ2-5; weak D call: TRBD1 (6 bases). The V end lost 2 bases, the J end lost 2 bases, and 12 bases lay between the germline ends. Germline V gene lookup returns CDR1 MNHEY and CDR2 SVGAGI. The CDR3 is made up of 15 amino acids. The CDR3 nucleotides read TGTGCCAGCAGTTACGGCGCAGGGGATCAAGAGACCCAGTACTTC. Its translation: CASSYGAGDQETQYF.

This chain connects TRBV7-6 to TRBJ1-1; the D is unclear. CDR1 is SGHVS and CDR2 is FNYEAQ in the germline V gene. Trimming took 5 bases from V and 4 from J, leaving 11 bases between them. This CDR3 is 13 amino acids long. This chain's CDR3 is CASSQLESTEAFF. The CDR3 nucleotides are TGTGCCAGCAGCCAACTAGAAAGCACTGAAGCTTTCTTT.

The chain carries TRBV5-5 and TRBJ1-1, with TRBD1 as a possible D gene (6 bases). Trimming cost V 4 bases and J 1 base, with 11 bases left between them. This CDR3 is 14 amino acids long. Per germline, CDR1 SGHKS and CDR2 YYEKEE (reference sequence). CDR3 bases: TGTGCCAGCAGCACCCAGACAGGGAACACTGAAGCTTTCTTT. It is translated as CASSTQTGNTEAFF.

The chain uses TRBV28 and TRBJ2-1; D is unresolved. CDR3 length equals 19 residues. Per the germline V gene, CDR1 is MDHEN and CDR2 is SYDVKM. V was trimmed by 5 bases and J by 7 bases, leaving 30 bases between them. The CDR3 loop is CASSTDRYSAKVGLNEQFF. The CDR3 coding sequence is TGTGCCAGCAGTACAGACCGGTATTCCGCAAAAGTAGGTTTGAATGAGCAGTTCTTC.

The DNA of the CDR3 is TGTGCCAGCAGCTTAGCGCGGGTTGGAAACACCATATATTTT. As protein: CASSLARVGNTIYF. The chain links TRBV7-2 to TRBJ1-3; D unresolved. V was cut by 0 bases and J by 3 bases, with 6 bases left in between. Germline-derived CDR1 and CDR2 are SGHTA and FQGNSA. The CDR3 contains 14 residues.

The V call is TRBV14, the J call TRBJ2-1; a weak D match, TRBD1 (5 bases). The CDR3 length is 14 residues. Trimming removed 1 base at V and 4 bases at J, with 8 bases between. The germline V gene has CDR1 SGHDN and CDR2 FVKESK. CDR3 coding DNA: TGTGCCAGCAGCCAAGGACAGTCTTACAATGAGCAGTTCTTC. This encodes CASSQGQSYNEQFF.

J is TRBJ2-2 and V is TRBV5-1; 7 nucleotides line up with TRBD1. The CDR3 spans 16 residues. The germline V gene encodes CDR1 SGHRS and CDR2 YFSETQ. Losses at the gene ends were 7 bases for V and 1 base for J; bases not matched to a gene: 10. CDR3 loop: CASGRTGTVNTGELFF. The CDR3 bases are TGCGCCAGCGGGCGAACCGGGACAGTGAACACCGGGGAGCTGTTTTTT.

The chain recombines TRBV14 with TRBJ1-2, with 12 bases fitting TRBD1. The CDR3 extends over 17 amino acids. The V segment lost 1 base and the J segment 10 bases; nucleotides outside the gene matches: 13. CDR1 SGHDN and CDR2 FVKESK come from the germline V gene. The chain's CDR3 is CASSQGVGQGASNLYTF. The CDR3 DNA reads as TGTGCCAGCAGCCAAGGAGTGGGACAGGGGGCGAGTAATCTCTACACCTTC.